The TCR beta chain described here comes from a study of low-dose radiotherapy and immunotherapy resistance in tumors. Across the study: From cycle 1 day 1, patients took oral aspirin 300 mg every day for four cycles.

Documented time point: before trial treatment. Donors were given nivolumab, ipilimumab, aspirin, low-dose cyclophosphamide and low-dose radiotherapy. In this sample, this clonotype turned up many times. With TRAV- and TRBV-specific primers, first-strand cDNA was made, covering the alpha and beta chains. TCRs were put through 15 to 25 PCR cycles of amplification with Phusion. A constant-region primer and the V-primer adapter served as the primer pair. TCRdb redid the calling of the reads with MiXCR, one entry per CDR3 protein. The sample includes more than 50,000 distinct CDR3 sequences, under 30% of them seen just once. This TCR derives from a male donor with prostate cancer. The material was PBMCs, obtained before treatment.

The CDR3 nucleotides read TGTGCCAGCAGTTTTGCTGGGATCTTATCCTACGAGCAGTACTTC. As protein: CASSFAGILSYEQYF. This chain uses TRBV27 with TRBJ2-7, with D unresolved. The CDR3 is 15 residues long. The germline V gene has CDR1 MNHEY and CDR2 SMNVEV (reference sequence). Trimming removed 3 bases from V and 1 base from J, with 13 bases in between.